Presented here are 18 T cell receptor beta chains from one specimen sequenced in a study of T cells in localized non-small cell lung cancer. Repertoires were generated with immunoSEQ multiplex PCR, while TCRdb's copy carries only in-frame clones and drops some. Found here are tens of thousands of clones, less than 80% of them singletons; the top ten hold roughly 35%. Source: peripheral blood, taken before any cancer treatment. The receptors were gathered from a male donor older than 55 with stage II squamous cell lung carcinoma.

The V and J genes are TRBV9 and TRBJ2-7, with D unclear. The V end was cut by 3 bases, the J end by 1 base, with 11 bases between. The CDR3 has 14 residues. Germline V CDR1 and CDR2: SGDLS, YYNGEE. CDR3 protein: CASSALGHSYEQYF. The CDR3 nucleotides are TGTGCCAGCAGCGCTCTGGGCCATTCCTACGAGCAGTACTTC.

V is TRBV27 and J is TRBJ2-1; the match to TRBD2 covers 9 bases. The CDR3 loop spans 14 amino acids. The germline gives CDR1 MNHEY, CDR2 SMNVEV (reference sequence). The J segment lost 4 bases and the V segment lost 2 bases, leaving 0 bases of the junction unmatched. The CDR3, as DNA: TGTGCCAGCAGTTTAGCGGGGGGGTACAATGAGCAGTTCTTC. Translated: CASSLAGGYNEQFF.

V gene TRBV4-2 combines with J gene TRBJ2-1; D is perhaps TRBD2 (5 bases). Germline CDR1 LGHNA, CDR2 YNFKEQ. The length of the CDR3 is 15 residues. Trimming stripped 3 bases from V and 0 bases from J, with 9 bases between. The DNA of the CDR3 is TGTGCCAGCAGCCACGCCGGGAACTCCTACAATGAGCAGTTCTTC. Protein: CASSHAGNSYNEQFF.

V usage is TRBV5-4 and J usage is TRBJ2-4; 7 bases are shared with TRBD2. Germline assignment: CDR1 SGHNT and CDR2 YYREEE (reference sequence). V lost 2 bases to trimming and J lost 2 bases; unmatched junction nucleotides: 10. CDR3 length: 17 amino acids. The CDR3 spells CASSFGGDQRTKNIQYF. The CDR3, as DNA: TGTGCCAGCAGCTTTGGGGGGGACCAGAGAACCAAAAACATTCAGTACTTC.

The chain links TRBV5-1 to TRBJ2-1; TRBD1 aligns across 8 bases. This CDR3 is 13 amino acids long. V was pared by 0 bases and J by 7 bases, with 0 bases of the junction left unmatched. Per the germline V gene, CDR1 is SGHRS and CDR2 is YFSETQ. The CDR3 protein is CASSLGQGNEQFF. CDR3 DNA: TGCGCCAGCAGCTTGGGACAGGGGAATGAGCAGTTCTTC. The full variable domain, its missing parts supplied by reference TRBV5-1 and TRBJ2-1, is KAGVTQTPRYLIKTRGQQVTLSCSPISGHRSVSWYQQTPGQGLQFLFEYFSETQRNKGNFPGRFSGRQFSNSRSEMNVSTLELGDSALYLCASSLGQGNEQFFGPGTRLTVL.

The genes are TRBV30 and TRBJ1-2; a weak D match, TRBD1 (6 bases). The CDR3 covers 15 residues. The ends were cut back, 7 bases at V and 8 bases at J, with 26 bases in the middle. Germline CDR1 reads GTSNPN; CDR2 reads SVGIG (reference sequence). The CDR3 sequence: CASLHAEQGGLGYTF. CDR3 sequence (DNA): TGTGCCTCCCTGCATGCAGAACAGGGAGGATTAGGCTACACCTTC.

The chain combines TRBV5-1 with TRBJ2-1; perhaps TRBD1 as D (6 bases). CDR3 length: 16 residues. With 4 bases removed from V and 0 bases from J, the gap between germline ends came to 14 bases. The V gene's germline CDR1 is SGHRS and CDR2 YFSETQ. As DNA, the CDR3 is TGCGCCAGCAGCATGGGGACAACCAGCTCCTACAATGAGCAGTTCTTC. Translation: CASSMGTTSSYNEQFF.

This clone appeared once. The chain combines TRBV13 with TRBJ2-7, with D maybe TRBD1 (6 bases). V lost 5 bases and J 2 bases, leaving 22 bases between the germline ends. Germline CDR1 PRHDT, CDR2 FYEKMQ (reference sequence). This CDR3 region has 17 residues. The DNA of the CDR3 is TGTGCCAGCAGCAGATCTGCCACCGGGACAAGGGCCTACGAGCAGTACTTC. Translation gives CASSRSATGTRAYEQYF.

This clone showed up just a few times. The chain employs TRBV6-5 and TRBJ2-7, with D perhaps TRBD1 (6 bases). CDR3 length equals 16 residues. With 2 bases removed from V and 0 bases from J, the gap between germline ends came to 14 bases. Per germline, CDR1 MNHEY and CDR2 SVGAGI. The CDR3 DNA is TGTGCCAGCAGTTACCGTTTTGGGACACCCTCCTACGAGCAGTACTTC. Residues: CASSYRFGTPSYEQYF.

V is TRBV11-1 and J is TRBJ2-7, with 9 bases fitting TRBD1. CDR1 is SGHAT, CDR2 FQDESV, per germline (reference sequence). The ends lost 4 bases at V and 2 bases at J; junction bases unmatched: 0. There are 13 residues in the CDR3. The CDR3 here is CASSWDRAYEQYF. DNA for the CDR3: TGTGCCAGCAGCTGGGACAGGGCCTACGAGCAGTACTTC.

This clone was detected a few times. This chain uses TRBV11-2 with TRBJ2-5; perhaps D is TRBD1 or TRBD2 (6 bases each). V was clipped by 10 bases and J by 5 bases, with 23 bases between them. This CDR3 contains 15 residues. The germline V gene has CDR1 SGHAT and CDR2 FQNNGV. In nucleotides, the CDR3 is TGTGCCACCCTTGACAGGCGCCGTGGGAGGGAGACCCAGTACTTC. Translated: CATLDRRRGRETQYF.

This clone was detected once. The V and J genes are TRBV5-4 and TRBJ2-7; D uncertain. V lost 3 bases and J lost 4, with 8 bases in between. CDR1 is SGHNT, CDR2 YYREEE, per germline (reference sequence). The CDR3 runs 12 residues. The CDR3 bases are TGTGCCAGCAGCTCGGGTCGATACGAGCAGTACTTC. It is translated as CASSSGRYEQYF.

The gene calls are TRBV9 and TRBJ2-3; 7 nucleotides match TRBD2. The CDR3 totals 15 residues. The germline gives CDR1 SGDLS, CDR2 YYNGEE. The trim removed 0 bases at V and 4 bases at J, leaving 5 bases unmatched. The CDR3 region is CASSVGITSADTQYF. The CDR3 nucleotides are TGTGCCAGCAGCGTAGGCATCACTAGCGCAGATACGCAGTATTTT.

The CDR3 reads CASSFQGTSPGELFF. CDR3 DNA sequence: TGTGCCAGCAGCTTCCAGGGTACGTCGCCCGGGGAGCTGTTTTTT. This sequence joins TRBV7-9 and TRBJ2-2, with D possibly matching TRBD1 (5 bases). The CDR3 runs to 15 residues. Germline CDR1 reads SEHNR; CDR2 reads FQNEAQ (reference sequence). Trimming took 3 bases from V and 6 from J, leaving 14 bases between them. The full variable domain, its missing parts supplied by reference TRBV7-9 and TRBJ2-2, is DTGVSQNPRHKITKRGQNVTFRCDPISEHNRLYWYRQTLGQGPEFLTYFQNEAQLEKSRLLSDRFSAERPKGSFSTLEIQRTEQGDSAMYLCASSFQGTSPGELFFGEGSRLTVL.

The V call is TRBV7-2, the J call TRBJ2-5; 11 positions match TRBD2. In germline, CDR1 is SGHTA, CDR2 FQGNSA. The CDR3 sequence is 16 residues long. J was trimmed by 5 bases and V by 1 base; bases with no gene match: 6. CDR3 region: CASSLGLAGGGETQYF. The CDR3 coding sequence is TGTGCCAGCAGCTTAGGCCTAGCGGGGGGAGGGGAGACCCAGTACTTC.

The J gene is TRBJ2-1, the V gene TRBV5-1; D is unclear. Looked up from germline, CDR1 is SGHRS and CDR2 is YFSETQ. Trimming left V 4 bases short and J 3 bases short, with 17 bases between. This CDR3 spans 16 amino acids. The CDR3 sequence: CASSLGRATSYNEQFF. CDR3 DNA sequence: TGCGCCAGCAGCCTTGGTAGGGCCACCAGCTACAATGAGCAGTTCTTC.

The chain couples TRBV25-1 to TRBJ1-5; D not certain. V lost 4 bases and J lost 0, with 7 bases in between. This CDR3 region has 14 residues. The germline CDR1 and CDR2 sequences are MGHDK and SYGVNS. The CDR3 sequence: CASSVDDSNQPQHF. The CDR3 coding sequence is TGTGCCAGCAGTGTGGACGATAGCAATCAGCCCCAGCATTTT.

Here the CDR3 reads CSVEVGGHLYSGNTIYF. CDR3 coding DNA: TGCAGCGTTGAAGTTGGGGGACACCTATACTCTGGAAACACCATATATTTT. The chain recombines TRBV29-1 with TRBJ1-3, with TRBD1 as a possible D gene (6 bases). The CDR3 covers 17 residues. Germline CDR1 and CDR2: SQVTM and ANQGSEA. Trimming took 1 base from V and 0 from J, leaving 16 bases between them.